These T cell receptor beta chains were read from a single sample in a study of graft-versus-host responses after intestinal transplantation. No antigens are known for them. Here immunoSEQ multiplex PCR was the method, and the copy in TCRdb shows in-frame clones only, minus some. The repertoire holds around 110,000 clones, with 90% as singletons. The input for sequencing was unstimulated CD4+ T cells sorted from spleen or lymph node cells, taken before intestinal transplant. These receptors were obtained from a human donor who received an intestinal transplant. CDR3s include the opening cysteine and the closing phenylalanine or tryptophan. Each record gives: clone size, V gene, D gene, J gene, CDR3 DNA, CDR3 protein. A D gene is named only where the DNA matches it firmly. Some rows mark clone size as missing; the rest say once, few, many or name a class of expanded clone.

size: -; V: TRBV18; D: TRBD2; J: TRBJ2-7; DNA: TGTGCCAGCTCACCGGGGACTAGCGGGAGCGGATACGAGCAGTACTTC; CDR3: CASSPGTSGSGYEQYF
size: -; V: TRBV18; D: TRBD1; J: TRBJ1-1; DNA: TGTGCCAGCTCACCACGGCTGAACAGGGGCATGAACACTGAAGCTTTCTTT; CDR3: CASSPRLNRGMNTEAFF
size: -; V: TRBV5-4; D: TRBD1; J: TRBJ1-1; DNA: TGTGCCAGCAGCACGAGGACAGGGGGTAGCACTGAAGCTTTCTTT; CDR3: CASSTRTGGSTEAFF
size: -; V: TRBV6-6; D: -; J: TRBJ2-7; DNA: TGTGCCAGCAGTTACCGGCGGAGCTCCTACGAGCAGTACTTC; CDR3: CASSYRRSSYEQYF
size: once; V: TRBV7-3; D: -; J: TRBJ1-3; DNA: TGTGCCAGCAGCTTTGACTCGGGAACTAGTGGAAACACCATATATTTT; CDR3: CASSFDSGTSGNTIYF
size: -; V: TRBV15; D: -; J: TRBJ2-7; DNA: TGTGCCACCAGCAGAGACCCGGGAACCTACGAGCAGTACTTC; CDR3: CATSRDPGTYEQYF
size: -; V: TRBV5-4; D: TRBD2; J: TRBJ2-5; DNA: TGTGCCAGCAGCTTCTTAGCGGGAGGAGAGACCCAGTACTTC; CDR3: CASSFLAGGETQYF
size: -; V: TRBV5-6; D: TRBD1; J: TRBJ1-5; DNA: TGTGCCAGCAGTTGGGACAGGGAAGAGCCCCAGCATTTT; CDR3: CASSWDREEPQHF
size: -; V: TRBV11-3; D: -; J: TRBJ2-1; DNA: TGTGCCAGCAGCCCCGAACCCGGACTGGACAATGAGCAGTTCTTC; CDR3: CASSPEPGLDNEQFF
size: few; V: TRBV6-5; D: -; J: TRBJ1-1; DNA: TGTGCCAGCAGTTACCGAGGCAACACTGAAGCTTTCTTT; CDR3: CASSYRGNTEAFF
size: -; V: TRBV5-8; D: -; J: TRBJ1-5; DNA: TGTGCCAGCAGAGGGAGTAGCAATCAGCCCCAGCATTTT; CDR3: CASRGSSNQPQHF
size: -; V: TRBV30; D: TRBD2; J: TRBJ2-3; DNA: TGTGCCTGGAGTGGTAAGGTCTCGGGGGGGCCAGATACGCAGTATTTT; CDR3: CAWSGKVSGGPDTQYF
size: -; V: TRBV15; D: -; J: TRBJ2-1; DNA: TGTGCCACCAGCAGAGCTAGGGGGGGGTCGGGATACAATGAGCAGTTCTTC; CDR3: CATSRARGGSGYNEQFF
size: -; V: TRBV19; D: TRBD1; J: TRBJ1-1; DNA: TGTGCCATCGCTACAGGGGGCAATGAAGCTTTCTTT; CDR3: CAIATGGNEAFF
size: -; V: TRBV4-1; D: TRBD2; J: TRBJ2-3; DNA: TGCGCCAGCAGCCCGGGACTAGCGGGAGGCTTGAGCACAGATACGCAGTATTTT; CDR3: CASSPGLAGGLSTDTQYF
size: -; V: TRBV18; D: TRBD2; J: TRBJ2-7; DNA: TGTGCCAGCTCAGAGGCGGGGGGCTTTCCCTACGAGCAGTACTTC; CDR3: CASSEAGGFPYEQYF
size: -; V: TRBV6-5; D: -; J: TRBJ1-1; DNA: TGTGCCAGCAGTTATGGGGGCGCGGTTGCCGAAGCTTTCTTT; CDR3: CASSYGGAVAEAFF
size: -; V: TRBV27; D: -; J: TRBJ2-7; DNA: TGTGCCAGCAGTTTACAATGGAGCTCCTACGAGCAGTACTTC; CDR3: CASSLQWSSYEQYF
size: -; V: TRBV5-1; D: TRBD2; J: TRBJ2-7; DNA: TGCGCCAGCAGCTGGGGGGGTATGAGCTCCTACGAGCAGTACTTC; CDR3: CASSWGGMSSYEQYF
size: -; V: TRBV7-2; D: -; J: TRBJ2-1; DNA: TGTGCCAGCAGCGCCCAAACAGGGTCTGAGCAGTTCTTC; CDR3: CASSAQTGSEQFF
size: -; V: TRBV5-1; D: -; J: TRBJ1-1; DNA: TGCGCCAGCACTCAGTTGTACCCGAACACTGAAGCTTTCTTT; CDR3: CASTQLYPNTEAFF
size: -; V: TRBV27; D: TRBD2; J: TRBJ2-2; DNA: TGTGCCAGCAGTTTAGGGGCTAGCGGGGTTTCAAACACCGGGGAGCTGTTTTTT; CDR3: CASSLGASGVSNTGELFF
size: -; V: TRBV5-5; D: -; J: TRBJ2-1; DNA: TGTGCCAGCAGTACCGGGACTTTTTACAATGAGCAGTTCTTC; CDR3: CASSTGTFYNEQFF
size: -; V: TRBV18; D: TRBD2; J: TRBJ2-1; DNA: TGTGCCAGCTCACCAGGCTTGCTAGCGGGAGGGACGGATGAGCAGTTCTTC; CDR3: CASSPGLLAGGTDEQFF